Sequencing of this T cell receptor (beta chain) was carried out in a study of cytomegalovirus exposure and HLA in healthy donors. Study as a whole: The 120 or so validation repertoires were produced on the same platform as the 550 to 750 repertoires of the first cohort. This was reported in a later analysis.

Clones were read by immunoSEQ multiplex PCR, and TCRdb kept only the in-frame ones, dropping some. This sample has 250,000 to 400,000 clones; about nine tenths occur once, and the top ten carry roughly 1.1%. The trim removed 8 bases at V and 1 base at J, leaving 9 bases unmatched. The CDR3 covers 16 residues. Per germline, CDR1 MNHEY and CDR2 SMNVEV (reference sequence). The approximately 130-subject validation cohort, separate from the approximately 670-subject first cohort, included the donors. The rearrangement joins TRBV27 to TRBJ2-7; 12 nucleotides agree with TRBD2. The source of this sequence is a young woman in good health and CMV-seropositive. Sequences were obtained from PBMCs. The CDR3 DNA reads as TGTGCCAGCCGGGCTTTGACTAGCGGGAGTTCCTACGAGCAGTACTTC. Its translation is CASRALTSGSSYEQYF.